One sample yielded the 7 T cell receptor beta chains listed below, sequenced in a study of CD8+ T cells in alopecia areata. Extracted from the samples, RNA was reverse transcribed into cDNA to serve as the sequencing template. Generated by immunoSEQ multiplex PCR, the TCRdb table keeps only in-frame clones and is missing some. The sample contains 2,500 to 3,500 clones, none of them singletons. The time point is: mouse skin 3 weeks after grafting. This specimen was skin, taken at week 3. The receptors come from a C3H/HeJ mouse with alopecia areata. The strain's MHC type: H2-k.

Ten or more counts support this clone. The gene names here belong to mouse. CDR3 DNA (partial): TGTGCCAGCAGCCAAGAGGGCTGGGGGGGTTAT. Translating gives CASSQEGWGGY. The whole CDR3 protein reads CASSQEGWGGYEQYF. The chain has TRBV5 and TRBJ2-7; TRBD2 agrees at 9 bases. The missing CDR3 end, 4 residues past where the read stops, is filled in from the germline J gene. The CDR3 consists of 15 residues. Germline V gene lookup returns CDR1 LGHNA and CDR2 YNLKQL (reference sequence).

Many counts were recorded for this clone. Genes and germline are mouse. The observed sequence ends 4 residues before the CDR3 terminus, with the missing tail filled in from the germline J gene. The chain couples TRBV14 to TRBJ2-1; 11 bases align to TRBD2. The germline V gene has CDR1 SGHDT and CDR2 FRDEAV. The CDR3 extends over 14 amino acids. The CDR3 spells CASRRLGGWAEQFF. Incomplete CDR3 DNA: TGTGCCAGCAGACGACTGGGGGGGTGGGCT. Complete variable domain (other parts from reference TRBV14 and TRBJ2-1): EAGVTQSPRYAVLQEGQAVSFWCDPISGHDTLYWYQQPRDQGPQLLVYFRDEAVIDNSQLPSDRFSAVRPKGTNSTLKIQSAKQGDTATYLCASRRLGGWAEQFFGPGTRLTVL.

This clone is termed medium-sized (0.01 to 0.1%). Gene and germline names: mouse. The CDR3 end is not reached by the read, which stops 4 residues before it; the germline J gene fills it in. V gene TRBV3 combines with J gene TRBJ1-1, with TRBD1 matching over 8 bases. The CDR3 runs 14 residues. Germline values: CDR1 SNHLY, CDR2 FYNGKV (reference sequence). The V and J ends lost 5 bases and 4 bases, in that order; junction bases with no gene match: 6. The CDR3 here is CASSPQGEGTEVFF. The covered CDR3 bases are TGTGCCAGCAGCCCACAGGGGGAGGGCACA.

Sample share makes this clone medium-sized. Genes here carry mouse names. The read ends 4 residues before the CDR3 terminus; that terminus is restored from the germline J gene. This chain links TRBV19 with TRBJ1-2; 10 nucleotides match TRBD1. Germline trimming cut 2 bases from V and 4 bases from J; bases unmatched to any gene: 2. The germline gives CDR1 FNHDT, CDR2 SITEND (reference sequence). CDR3 length: 14 residues. Incomplete CDR3 DNA: TGTGCCAGCAGTATTGGGACAGGGGCCTCC. This translates into CASSIGTGAS. The whole CDR3 is CASSIGTGASDYTF.

This clone was observed many times. These gene names are mouse names. The read comes to an end 4 residues before the CDR3 does, leaving the germline J gene to fill in the end. The chain uses TRBV13-3 and TRBJ1-1; 11 bases are shared with TRBD1. CDR1 and CDR2 from the germline V gene are NNHDY and SYVADS. The CDR3 sequence is 14 residues long. The CDR3 sequence: CASSDRTGGPEVFF. The part of the CDR3 DNA that was read is TGTGCCAGCAGTGATAGGACAGGGGGCCCA.

This clone is classed as medium-sized. Each gene name is a mouse one. The missing CDR3 end, 4 residues past where the read stops, is filled in from the germline J gene. The chain is built from TRBV13-2 and TRBJ2-4; a weak D match, TRBD1 (5 bases). Germline CDR1 is NNHNN and CDR2 is SYGAGS (reference sequence). The CDR3 runs 12 residues. Partial CDR3 DNA: TGTGCCAGCGGTGAGACAGAAAAC. Amino acid sequence: CASGETEN. The entire CDR3 reads CASGETENTLYF.

At least ten counts were recorded for this clone. Gene labels here are mouse ones. CDR3 loop: CASSLLSYEQYF. Partial CDR3 DNA: TGTGCCAGCAGCCTCCTCTCCTAT. The chain uses TRBV5 and TRBJ2-7; no clear D gene. The missing CDR3 end, 4 residues past where the read stops, is filled in from the germline J gene. The CDR3 length is 12 residues. Germline V gives CDR1 LGHNA, CDR2 YNLKQL (reference sequence). Trimming removed 4 bases at V and 0 bases at J, with 4 bases between.